These 12 T cell receptor beta chains originate from one sample sequenced in a study of tumor-infiltrating lymphocytes in primary liver carcinoma. Total RNA amounting to roughly 480 ng was the source from which TCR beta cDNA was made with a constant-region primer. Three nested multiplex PCR rounds, a slightly modified ARM-PCR, produced the libraries for TCR beta. Amplification in the first two PCR rounds was performed using TRBV1-TRBV30 forward primers and a C-beta reverse primer for 10 cycles each. TCRdb redid the calling of the multiplex PCR reads with MiXCR, one entry per CDR3 protein. The sample carries 90,000 to 150,000 distinct CDR3 sequences, around 60% recorded once. Between roughly 20 and 31 mg of unsorted bulk tissue served as the source from which RNA and DNA were co-extracted. Sample: liver tumor tissue from sampling region 1. Sample subset: tumor region T1, superior pole. The receptors shown here come from a woman aged 55-70 years with primary liver carcinoma and hepatitis B virus infection.

Ten or more counts support this clonotype. The chain couples TRBV6-6 to TRBJ2-6, with D possibly called TRBD1 or TRBD2 (6 bases each). CDR1 is MNHNY and CDR2 is SVGAGI in the germline V gene (reference sequence). The CDR3 extends over 17 amino acids. Between the trimmed V and J ends, which lost 7 bases and 0 bases, there was a span of 16 bases. CDR3 residues: CASMGGRGISGANVLTF. CDR3 nucleotide sequence: TGTGCCAGCATGGGGGGCAGGGGAATCTCTGGGGCCAACGTCCTGACTTTC.

V gene TRBV20-1 combines with J gene TRBJ1-5; possibly TRBD1 for D (5 bases). Germline V gives CDR1 DFQATT, CDR2 SNEGSKA (reference sequence). CDR3 length equals 15 residues. Deletions cut 3 bases from V and 2 bases from J, with 14 bases between. The CDR3 spells CSASNPGGGNQPQHF. The CDR3 DNA reads as TGCAGTGCTAGTAACCCCGGGGGGGGCAATCAGCCCCAGCATTTT.

As regards this clonotype: Since the CDR3 does not end with the conserved phenylalanine or tryptophan, this likely comes from a read error. V and J are TRBV11-1 and TRBJ2-1, with D unclear. The germline CDR1 and CDR2 sequences are SGHAT and FQDESV (reference sequence). This CDR3 spans 13 amino acids. Trimming took off 1 base at V and 7 bases at J, with 8 bases between the two ends. CDR3 loop: CASSLESVNEQFL. The CDR3 DNA reads TGTGCCAGCAGCTTAGAGAGTGTGAATGAGCAGTTCCTC.

CDR3 sequence: CASSERDRGSDRPQHF. DNA for the CDR3: TGTGCCAGCAGCGAACGGGACAGGGGCTCGGATCGACCCCAGCATTTT. The chain links TRBV7-9 to TRBJ1-5; 10 nucleotides line up with TRBD1. With V trimmed by 5 bases and J by 10 bases, 14 bases remained unmatched. Germline loops: CDR1 SEHNR, CDR2 FQNEAQ (reference sequence). CDR3 length equals 16 residues. The entire variable domain, with the rest obtained from reference TRBV7-9 and TRBJ1-5, is as follows: DTGVSQNPRHKITKRGQNVTFRCDPISEHNRLYWYRQTLGQGPEFLTYFQNEAQLEKSRLLSDRFSAERPKGSFSTLEIQRTEQGDSAMYLCASSERDRGSDRPQHFGDGTRLSIL.

This clonotype was recorded many times. The chain recombines TRBV7-9 with TRBJ2-5, with a tentative D call TRBD1 (6 bases). Germline V gives CDR1 SEHNR, CDR2 FQNEAQ (reference sequence). Trimming took off 0 bases at V and 6 bases at J, with 8 bases between the two ends. This CDR3 contains 13 residues. CDR3 residues: CASSLARGKTQYF. CDR3 DNA sequence: TGTGCCAGCAGCTTAGCCAGGGGAAAGACCCAGTACTTC.

The rearrangement uses TRBV28 and TRBJ1-3, with 8 bases that match TRBD1. Trimming took 7 bases from V and 4 from J; bases not matched to a gene: 15. The CDR3 loop spans 17 amino acids. The germline gives CDR1 MDHEN, CDR2 SYDVKM. The CDR3 DNA is TGTGCCAGCAATGACTCCTCCAGGGGGCAGACGGGAAACACCATATATTTT. It codes for CASNDSSRGQTGNTIYF.

This clonotype appeared many times. This may be a read error: a much more frequent sequence differs by one nucleotide. This chain uses TRBV11-3 with TRBJ2-2, with D possibly being TRBD2 (7 bases). The CDR3 consists of 14 residues. Looked up from germline, CDR1 is SGHNT and CDR2 is YENEEA. DNA for the CDR3: TGTGCCAGCGGCTTACGGGGGGCTGCCGGGGAGCTGTTTTTT. Translating it yields CASGLRGAAGELFF.

This clonotype was observed once. A much larger clone differs from this one at a single base, so this may be a read error. This chain joins TRBV6-1 and TRBJ1-2; D gene ambiguous. The CDR3 length is 14 residues. The germline CDR1 and CDR2 sequences are MNHNS and SASEGT. Here the CDR3 DNA reads TGTGCCAGCAGTGGACGGGCCGCCTACTATAGCTACACCTTC. Protein product: CASSGRAAYYSYTF.

This clonotype has at least ten counts. The chain carries TRBV6-1 and TRBJ2-5, with a possible D match to TRBD1 (6 bases). CDR1 and CDR2 from the germline V gene are MNHNS and SASEGT. This CDR3 comprises 14 residues. V lost 10 bases and J lost 1, with 16 bases in between. CDR3 residues: CATKMGAVQETQYF. The CDR3 nucleotides are TGTGCCACCAAAATGGGGGCTGTCCAAGAGACCCAGTACTTC.

About this clonotype itself: This may be a read error: a much more frequent sequence differs by one nucleotide. The V call is TRBV6-5, the J call TRBJ1-2; the D gene is possibly TRBD1 (5 bases). There are 17 residues in the CDR3. V lost 2 bases and J lost 3, with 19 bases in between. Looked up from germline, CDR1 is MNHEY and CDR2 is SVGAGI. CDR3 residues: CASSYGGGCVGDYGYTF. The CDR3 DNA reads as TGTGCCAGCAGTTACGGCGGGGGGTGCGTCGGGGACTATGGCTACACCTTC.

Notes on this clonotype: A read error may produce the germline difference seen at one junction end. The chain employs TRBV28 and TRBJ2-7; 8 nucleotides match TRBD1. The CDR3 is made up of 15 amino acids. Germline V CDR1 and CDR2: MDHEN, SYDVKM. Here the CDR3 reads CASSPRGTGGYERYF. CDR3 coding DNA: TGTGCCAGCAGTCCACGGGGGACAGGAGGCTACGAGCGGTACTTC.

In regard to this clonotype: A single base separates this from a much larger clone, so it may be a read error. The gene calls are TRBV6-2 or TRBV6-3 and TRBJ2-7; the D gene could be TRBD1 or TRBD2 (6 bases each). The ends were cut back, 6 bases at V and 2 bases at J, with 14 bases in the middle. The CDR3 is 14 residues long. The germline gives CDR1 MNHEY, CDR2 SVGEGT. The CDR3 spells CASRTGRSTYEQYF. For the CDR3, the DNA is TGTGCCAGCAGAACAGGGAGGTCCACCTACGAGCAGTACTTC.